These T cell receptor beta chains were read from a single sample in a study of blood T cell repertoires in COVID-19. The method was immunoSEQ multiplex PCR; TCRdb's version includes in-frame clones alone and lacks a portion of them. This sample has 200,000 to 300,000 clones, with over 75% found just once. The sample taken for sequencing was peripheral blood. The receptor source for this set is a man aged 50 or older with COVID-19, enrolled during active disease. Each CDR3 is given with its conserved first and last residue. Each record gives: CDR3 protein, CDR3 DNA, clone size, J gene, V gene, D gene. A D gene is named only where the DNA matches it firmly. Only part of the rows carry a size: once, few, many, or a class if the clone is expanded.

cdr3_aa: CASSEFGQGSNEQFF
cdr3_nt: TGTGCCAGCAGTGAATTCGGCCAGGGAAGCAATGAGCAGTTCTTC
clone_size: .
j_call: TRBJ2-1
v_call: TRBV6-1
d_call: .

cdr3_aa: CASGSSASGEHNQPQHF
cdr3_nt: TGTGCTAGTGGTTCCTCCGCAAGTGGGGAGCACAATCAGCCCCAGCATTTT
clone_size: .
j_call: TRBJ1-5
v_call: TRBV12-5
d_call: .

cdr3_aa: CASSFWGTGVVEQFF
cdr3_nt: TGTGCCAGTAGTTTCTGGGGGACAGGGGTCGTTGAGCAGTTCTTC
clone_size: .
j_call: TRBJ2-1
v_call: TRBV19
d_call: TRBD1

cdr3_aa: CASSHGARDIYSPLHF
cdr3_nt: TGTGCCAGCAGCCATGGCGCTCGGGACATTTATTCACCCCTCCACTTT
clone_size: once
j_call: TRBJ1-6
v_call: TRBV7-9
d_call: .

cdr3_aa: CASSTHRDSPLHF
cdr3_nt: TGTGCCAGCTCAACCCACAGGGATTCACCCCTCCACTTT
clone_size: few
j_call: TRBJ1-6
v_call: TRBV18
d_call: .

cdr3_aa: CASSESDRFGEKLFF
cdr3_nt: TGCGCCAGCAGTGAGTCAGACAGGTTTGGTGAAAAACTGTTTTTT
clone_size: .
j_call: TRBJ1-4
v_call: TRBV10-2
d_call: .

cdr3_aa: CASSSSGTGVVETQYF
cdr3_nt: TGTGCCAGCAGCTCCTCCGGGACAGGGGTTGTGGAGACCCAGTACTTC
clone_size: .
j_call: TRBJ2-5
v_call: TRBV7-9
d_call: TRBD1

cdr3_aa: CASSRSLAGQETQYF
cdr3_nt: TGCGCCAGCAGCAGATCACTAGCGGGGCAAGAGACCCAGTACTTC
clone_size: .
j_call: TRBJ2-5
v_call: TRBV5-1
d_call: TRBD2

cdr3_aa: CASSTDLYGYTF
cdr3_nt: TGTGCCAGTAGTACAGATCTCTATGGCTACACCTTC
clone_size: few
j_call: TRBJ1-2
v_call: TRBV19
d_call: .

cdr3_aa: CASSLASFENEQFF
cdr3_nt: TGTGCCAGTAGTTTGGCTAGCTTTGAGAATGAGCAGTTCTTC
clone_size: few
j_call: TRBJ2-1
v_call: TRBV19
d_call: .

cdr3_aa: CASSQDGGRGQPQHF
cdr3_nt: TGTGCCAGCAGCCAAGACGGGGGGAGGGGACAGCCCCAGCATTTT
clone_size: .
j_call: TRBJ1-5
v_call: TRBV3-1/TRBV3-2
d_call: .

cdr3_aa: CASSDTTVANTEAFF
cdr3_nt: TGTGCCAGCAGTGACACGACGGTAGCGAACACTGAAGCTTTCTTT
clone_size: once
j_call: TRBJ1-1
v_call: TRBV25-1
d_call: .

cdr3_aa: CASERGTEVEQYF
cdr3_nt: TGTGCCAGCGAGAGGGGGACAGAGGTAGAGCAGTACTTC
clone_size: few
j_call: TRBJ2-7
v_call: TRBV11-2
d_call: TRBD1

cdr3_aa: CASSLSGKGTTLAFF
cdr3_nt: TGTGCCAGCAGTTTATCGGGGAAGGGGACAACCTTAGCTTTCTTT
clone_size: .
j_call: TRBJ1-1
v_call: TRBV27
d_call: .

cdr3_aa: CASSLVSGYSGNTIYF
cdr3_nt: TGTGCCAGCAGCTTAGTCTCGGGATACTCTGGAAACACCATATATTTT
clone_size: .
j_call: TRBJ1-3
v_call: TRBV11-1
d_call: .

cdr3_aa: CASSLQNTEAFF
cdr3_nt: TGTGCCAGCAGCTTACAGAACACTGAAGCTTTCTTT
clone_size: .
j_call: TRBJ1-1
v_call: TRBV11-2
d_call: .

cdr3_aa: CASRQGGYSNQPQHF
cdr3_nt: TGTGCCAGTCGACAGGGAGGATATAGCAATCAGCCCCAGCATTTT
clone_size: .
j_call: TRBJ1-5
v_call: TRBV19
d_call: TRBD1

cdr3_aa: CASNSRVDNEQFF
cdr3_nt: TGTGCCAGCAATAGCAGGGTTGACAATGAGCAGTTCTTC
clone_size: .
j_call: TRBJ2-1
v_call: TRBV27
d_call: .

cdr3_aa: CASSQQTSGGADTQYF
cdr3_nt: TGTGCCAGCAGCCAACAGACTAGCGGGGGGGCAGATACGCAGTATTTT
clone_size: few
j_call: TRBJ2-3
v_call: TRBV14
d_call: TRBD2

cdr3_aa: CASSQVWWGGTDTQYF
cdr3_nt: TGTGCCAGCAGCCAAGTTTGGTGGGGGGGCACAGATACGCAGTATTTT
clone_size: once
j_call: TRBJ2-3
v_call: TRBV3-1/TRBV3-2
d_call: .

cdr3_aa: CASSNRGQGVNGYTF
cdr3_nt: TGTGCCAGTAGTAATCGGGGACAGGGAGTCAATGGCTACACCTTC
clone_size: .
j_call: TRBJ1-2
v_call: TRBV19
d_call: TRBD1

cdr3_aa: CASSLQAYQETQYF
cdr3_nt: TGTGCCAGCAGTCTACAGGCGTACCAAGAGACCCAGTACTTC
clone_size: .
j_call: TRBJ2-5
v_call: TRBV28
d_call: .

cdr3_aa: CASSSTSGGAVYTQYF
cdr3_nt: TGTGCCAGCAGTTCCACTAGCGGGGGGGCCGTCTACACGCAGTATTTT
clone_size: .
j_call: TRBJ2-3
v_call: TRBV6-2/TRBV6-3
d_call: TRBD2

cdr3_aa: CASSAHTSTDTQYF
cdr3_nt: TGTGCCAGCAGTGCCCATACTAGCACAGATACGCAGTATTTT
clone_size: .
j_call: TRBJ2-3
v_call: TRBV9
d_call: .

cdr3_aa: CASRQGHSGNTIYF
cdr3_nt: TGTGCCAGCAGACAGGGACACTCTGGAAACACCATATATTTT
clone_size: once
j_call: TRBJ1-3
v_call: TRBV2
d_call: .

cdr3_aa: CAFEPYRGRNSPLHF
cdr3_nt: TGTGCCTTCGAGCCTTACAGGGGGAGGAATTCACCCCTCCACTTT
clone_size: few
j_call: TRBJ1-6
v_call: TRBV30
d_call: TRBD1

cdr3_aa: CASDRGDLNYGYTF
cdr3_nt: TGTGCCAGCGACAGGGGGGACCTTAACTATGGCTACACCTTC
clone_size: .
j_call: TRBJ1-2
v_call: TRBV11-2
d_call: TRBD1

cdr3_aa: CASSKQGFLATNEKLFF
cdr3_nt: TGCGCCAGCAGCAAACAGGGGTTTTTGGCGACTAATGAAAAACTGTTTTTT
clone_size: .
j_call: TRBJ1-4
v_call: TRBV5-1
d_call: TRBD1

cdr3_aa: CASSIGAGNNEQFF
cdr3_nt: TGTGCCAGTAGTATAGGGGCAGGGAACAATGAGCAGTTCTTC
clone_size: .
j_call: TRBJ2-1
v_call: TRBV19
d_call: .

cdr3_aa: CASSQSTATYNSPLHF
cdr3_nt: TGTGCCAGCAGCCAATCGACAGCTACCTATAATTCACCCCTCCACTTT
clone_size: .
j_call: TRBJ1-6
v_call: TRBV7-6
d_call: .

cdr3_aa: CASSLRTGTEAFF
cdr3_nt: TGTGCCAGCAGTCTCCGGACAGGGACTGAAGCTTTCTTT
clone_size: once
j_call: TRBJ1-1
v_call: TRBV27
d_call: TRBD1

cdr3_aa: CASSQGGEAFF
cdr3_nt: TGTGCCAGCAGCCAGGGTGGTGAAGCTTTCTTT
clone_size: .
j_call: TRBJ1-1
v_call: TRBV7-6
d_call: .

cdr3_aa: CASSIGLDIQYF
cdr3_nt: TGTGCCAGTAGTATAGGGCTAGACATTCAGTACTTC
clone_size: .
j_call: TRBJ2-4
v_call: TRBV19
d_call: .

cdr3_aa: CASSIATNTEAFF
cdr3_nt: TGTGCCAGCAGTATCGCTACGAACACTGAAGCTTTCTTT
clone_size: .
j_call: TRBJ1-1
v_call: TRBV2
d_call: .

cdr3_aa: CASSLSRQPTPETQYF
cdr3_nt: TGTGCCAGCAGTTTATCACGACAGCCGACTCCCGAGACCCAGTACTTC
clone_size: .
j_call: TRBJ2-5
v_call: TRBV27
d_call: .

cdr3_aa: CASSVGQGDYGYTF
cdr3_nt: TGTGCCAGCAGCGTAGGACAGGGGGACTATGGCTACACCTTC
clone_size: .
j_call: TRBJ1-2
v_call: TRBV9
d_call: TRBD1

cdr3_aa: CATSDSGSTNEKLFF
cdr3_nt: TGTGCCACCAGTGATTCAGGATCAACTAATGAAAAACTGTTTTTT
clone_size: .
j_call: TRBJ1-4
v_call: TRBV24-1
d_call: .

cdr3_aa: CASSLAAGGRNEQFF
cdr3_nt: TGTGCTAGCAGCTTAGCGGCGGGGGGAAGGAATGAGCAGTTCTTC
clone_size: .
j_call: TRBJ2-1
v_call: TRBV7-7
d_call: TRBD2

cdr3_aa: CASTLEGTYQPQHF
cdr3_nt: TGTGCCAGCACCCTGGAGGGGACCTATCAGCCCCAGCATTTT
clone_size: .
j_call: TRBJ1-5
v_call: TRBV27
d_call: .

cdr3_aa: CASSLERRGGGIQYF
cdr3_nt: TGTGCCAGCAGCTTAGAAAGGCGGGGGGGCGGCATTCAGTACTTC
clone_size: .
j_call: TRBJ2-4
v_call: TRBV13
d_call: TRBD2

cdr3_aa: CASTLSGVYNSPLHF
cdr3_nt: TGTGCCAGCACCCTGAGCGGGGTGTATAATTCACCCCTCCACTTT
clone_size: .
j_call: TRBJ1-6
v_call: TRBV6-5
d_call: .

cdr3_aa: CASSLAQSRTSSYEQYF
cdr3_nt: TGTGCCAGCAGCTTAGCGCAAAGTAGGACTAGCTCCTACGAGCAGTACTTC
clone_size: .
j_call: TRBJ2-7
v_call: TRBV7-2
d_call: TRBD2

cdr3_aa: CASSFRTVTNEKLFF
cdr3_nt: TGTGCCAGCAGCTTCCGGACAGTTACTAATGAAAAACTGTTTTTT
clone_size: .
j_call: TRBJ1-4
v_call: TRBV5-5
d_call: .

cdr3_aa: CASSLSQGYTEAFF
cdr3_nt: TGCGCCAGCAGCCTAAGCCAGGGGTACACTGAAGCTTTCTTT
clone_size: .
j_call: TRBJ1-1
v_call: TRBV4-1
d_call: .

cdr3_aa: CASSQGLAGGGETQYF
cdr3_nt: TGTGCCAGCAGCCAGGGCCTAGCGGGGGGAGGGGAGACCCAGTACTTC
clone_size: once
j_call: TRBJ2-5
v_call: TRBV3-1/TRBV3-2
d_call: TRBD2

cdr3_aa: CASSSLQGGRRSYEQYF
cdr3_nt: TGTGCCAGCAGTTCACTACAGGGGGGTCGGAGGTCCTACGAGCAGTACTTC
clone_size: .
j_call: TRBJ2-7
v_call: TRBV27
d_call: TRBD1

cdr3_aa: CASSSTSGGTTDTQYF
cdr3_nt: TGTGCCAGCAGTTCGACTAGCGGGGGTACGACAGATACGCAGTATTTT
clone_size: .
j_call: TRBJ2-3
v_call: TRBV27
d_call: TRBD2

cdr3_aa: CASSFSGTVAYSNQPQHF
cdr3_nt: TGTGCCAGCAGTTTTAGTGGGACAGTGGCATATAGCAATCAGCCCCAGCATTTT
clone_size: .
j_call: TRBJ1-5
v_call: TRBV28
d_call: TRBD1